The 30 T cell receptor beta chains listed next were all sequenced from one sample in a study of blood T cell repertoires in COVID-19 (dated by TCRdb to the early 2020s). To prepare the library, the immunoSEQ multiplex PCR assay was applied. Here the immuneACCESS table is served through TCRdb, limited to in-frame sequences with V and J called. Missing clones are a known gap in these copies; in checked studies unresolved V genes cover under half, and the rest lacks a known reason. The sample table holds about 130,000 clones, of which approximately 70% were seen once. The ten top clones hold under 2.5% of the sample. The sample comprised peripheral blood. Receptor source: a woman in her seventies with acute or convalescent COVID-19.

This clone was seen a single time. The chain recombines TRBV15 with TRBJ2-3, with a weak D call TRBD2 (6 bases). The CDR3 loop spans 17 amino acids. The ends were cut back, 5 bases at V and 5 bases at J, with 23 bases in the middle. CDR1 and CDR2 from the germline V gene are LNHNV and YYDKDF (reference sequence). CDR3 DNA: TGTGCCACCAGCGGCCGTGGAGGAGGGGTTGCCGTAGATACGCAGTATTTT. As protein: CATSGRGGGVAVDTQYF.

This clone has only a few counts. The chain joins TRBV24-1 to TRBJ2-3; TRBD2 matches 10 bases. The CDR3 is 15 residues long. Per the germline V gene, CDR1 is KGHDR and CDR2 is SFDVKD. The J segment lost 1 base and the V segment lost 7 bases, leaving 4 bases of the junction unmatched. For the CDR3, the DNA is TGTGCCACCAGCCCCACTAGCGGGGGCACAGATACGCAGTATTTT. It translates to CATSPTSGGTDTQYF.

This sequence joins TRBV10-3 and TRBJ1-2; TRBD1 might be the D (6 bases). CDR1 ENHRY and CDR2 SYGVKD come from the germline V gene. The CDR3 loop spans 12 amino acids. Trimming took off 6 bases at V and 7 bases at J, with 12 bases between the two ends. CDR3 residues: CAISEDRTGYTF. CDR3 in DNA: TGTGCCATCAGCGAAGACAGGACTGGCTACACCTTC.

The rearrangement links TRBV19 to TRBJ1-5; 10 nucleotides match TRBD1. Germline CDR1 LNHDA, CDR2 SQIVND (reference sequence). The CDR3 totals 15 residues. The V gene end was trimmed by 8 bases and the J gene end by 7 bases; junction bases not matched to a gene: 11. The CDR3 reads CASQLQDRGRQPQHF. The DNA for the CDR3 is TGTGCCAGTCAACTGCAAGACAGGGGGCGGCAGCCCCAGCATTTT.

The chain joins TRBV14 to TRBJ2-3; D not resolved. The CDR3 covers 15 residues. Per germline, CDR1 SGHDN and CDR2 FVKESK. Trimming took 0 bases from V and 0 from J, leaving 7 bases between them. The CDR3 is CASSQELRSTDTQYF. The CDR3 region has the DNA TGTGCCAGCAGCCAAGAACTGCGGAGCACAGATACGCAGTATTTT.

This chain connects TRBV30 to TRBJ2-2; D possibly corresponds to TRBD2 (6 bases). Trimming shortened V by 2 bases and J by 0 bases, and 16 bases separated the two germline ends. CDR1 and CDR2 (germline): GTSNPN, SVGIG (reference sequence). This CDR3 spans 17 amino acids. CDR3 sequence (DNA): TGTGCCTGGAGTAAGTTCCGCGGGACCCCGAACACCGGGGAGCTGTTTTTT. This translates into CAWSKFRGTPNTGELFF.

V and J are TRBV18 and TRBJ1-4; 8 nucleotides align to TRBD1. Germline loops: CDR1 KGHSH, CDR2 LQKENI. The CDR3 consists of 15 residues. V was clipped by 3 bases and J by 5 bases; unmatched bases: 5. Written as DNA, the CDR3 is TGTGCCAGCTCACCGAGGACAGGGAGGAATGAAAAACTGTTTTTT. Translated, it gives CASSPRTGRNEKLFF.

The sample holds a few counts of this clone. The CDR3 here is CASSAKPGFPGANVLTF. CDR3 nucleotide sequence: TGTGCCAGCAGCGCGAAACCAGGGTTCCCTGGGGCCAACGTCCTGACTTTC. V gene TRBV5-6 combines with J gene TRBJ2-6, with a tentative D call TRBD1 (5 bases). This CDR3 comprises 17 residues. Between the trimmed V and J ends, which lost 4 bases and 2 bases, there was a span of 16 bases. CDR1 and CDR2 from the germline V gene are SGHDT and YYEEEE.

The rearrangement joins TRBV2 to TRBJ2-5; 12 bases line up with TRBD2. CDR1 SNHLY and CDR2 FYNNEI come from the germline V gene. The CDR3 runs 17 residues. V was clipped by 4 bases and J by 5 bases; unmatched bases: 11. The CDR3 here is CASSGRETSGGLETQYF. The DNA for the CDR3 is TGTGCCAGCAGTGGTAGGGAGACTAGCGGGGGACTGGAGACCCAGTACTTC.

The chain is built from TRBV5-1 and TRBJ1-1; TRBD1 is a possible D gene (5 bases). The V and J ends lost 4 bases and 7 bases respectively, with 5 bases between them. The germline V gene has CDR1 SGHRS and CDR2 YFSETQ. This CDR3 contains 10 residues. In DNA form, the CDR3 reads TGCGCCAGCAGCAGGGGTGAAGCTTTCTTT. Protein sequence: CASSRGEAFF.

V usage is TRBV29-1 and J usage is TRBJ2-3, with 12 positions matching TRBD1. V lost 7 bases, J lost 4 bases, and 9 bases stayed unmatched. CDR1 is SQVTM and CDR2 is ANQGSEA in the germline V gene. CDR3 length: 15 amino acids. This CDR3 is CSAKIGTGGPDTQYF. CDR3 in DNA: TGCAGCGCCAAGATTGGGACAGGGGGCCCAGATACGCAGTATTTT.

The chain carries TRBV18 and TRBJ2-2; maybe TRBD1 (5 bases). The V end was cut by 1 base, the J end by 7 bases, with 22 bases between. The CDR3 is 18 residues long. Germline lookup yields CDR1 KGHSH and CDR2 LQKENI. The CDR3 DNA reads as TGTGCCAGCTCACCACGGCAATCGGGCCAGGGTATCATCGGGGAGCTGTTTTTT. Protein product: CASSPRQSGQGIIGELFF.

Here the CDR3 reads CASSLQQGAGGYTF. CDR3 nucleotide sequence: TGTGCCAGTAGTCTTCAACAGGGGGCGGGCGGCTACACCTTC. The chain links TRBV19 to TRBJ1-2; TRBD1 agrees at 9 bases. The germline V gene encodes CDR1 LNHDA and CDR2 SQIVND (reference sequence). J gave up 8 bases and V 5 bases, and 9 bases lay outside the gene matches. This CDR3 has 14 amino acids.

The rearrangement uses TRBV28 and TRBJ1-1; D is unclear. The V end was cut by 5 bases, the J end by 7 bases, with 8 bases between. There are 11 residues in the CDR3. The germline gives CDR1 MDHEN, CDR2 SYDVKM. Here the CDR3 DNA reads TGTGCCAGCAGTCTCAGAGGTGAAGCTTTCTTT. This codes for CASSLRGEAFF.

This clone appeared many times. The chain uses TRBV4-3 and TRBJ2-6; tentative D call: TRBD1 (6 bases). CDR1 is LGHNA, CDR2 YSLEER, per germline. V lost 5 bases and J lost 1, with 12 bases in between. CDR3 size: 16 residues. The CDR3, as DNA: TGCGCCAGCAGCGCCGACAGGTTTTCTGGGGCCAACGTCCTGACTTTC. Protein product: CASSADRFSGANVLTF.

This CDR3 reads CASSVGRPGQPQHF. DNA of the CDR3: TGTGCCAGCAGTGTTGGCAGACCGGGACAGCCCCAGCATTTT. The chain carries TRBV2 and TRBJ1-5; the D is unclear. Germline V gives CDR1 SNHLY, CDR2 FYNNEI. V lost 4 bases and J lost 7, with 14 bases in between. There are 14 residues in the CDR3.

Ten or more counts support this clone. The chain uses TRBV6-5 and TRBJ2-7, with TRBD1 as a possible D gene (6 bases). The CDR3 loop spans 15 amino acids. With 7 bases removed from V and 4 bases from J, the gap between germline ends came to 20 bases. The germline V gene encodes CDR1 MNHEY and CDR2 SVGAGI. The CDR3 here is CASMPGQSLGYEQYF. CDR3 nucleotides: TGTGCCAGCATGCCGGGACAAAGCCTCGGGTACGAGCAGTACTTC.

V and J are TRBV28 and TRBJ1-2; D call uncertain. With 2 bases removed from V and 7 bases from J, the gap between germline ends came to 11 bases. This CDR3 comprises 13 residues. Germline values: CDR1 MDHEN, CDR2 SYDVKM. The CDR3, as DNA: TGTGCCAGCAGTTTACGACAACCTCCTGGCTACACCTTC. Its translation: CASSLRQPPGYTF.

In this sample, this clone turned up a few times. The chain employs TRBV2 and TRBJ1-1; TRBD1 agrees at 8 bases. CDR3 length: 15 amino acids. V lost 5 bases, J lost 11 bases, and 16 bases stayed unmatched. From germline, CDR1 is SNHLY and CDR2 FYNNEI. The CDR3 nucleotides are TGTGCCAGCAGTCCCGGGACAGGAATACCCCTTGAGGCTTTCTTT. This codes for CASSPGTGIPLEAFF.

This chain links TRBV7-9 with TRBJ2-7; 11 nucleotides match TRBD1. V shed 5 bases, J shed 2 bases, and the junction held 5 bases outside the gene matches. Germline CDR1 SEHNR, CDR2 FQNEAQ (reference sequence). The CDR3 has 15 amino acids. The CDR3 DNA is TGTGCCAGCAGCCCCGGACAGGGGGCTACCTACGAGCAGTACTTC. Translated: CASSPGQGATYEQYF.

This CDR3 reads CATTGTSGFYEQYF. CDR3 in DNA: TGTGCTACTACCGGGACTAGCGGCTTCTACGAGCAGTACTTC. The chain employs TRBV10-3 and TRBJ2-7, with 11 bases lining up with TRBD2. The germline V gene encodes CDR1 ENHRY and CDR2 SYGVKD. CDR3 length equals 14 residues.

V is TRBV21-1 and J is TRBJ1-5; the D call of TRBD1 is as the table states it, not checked on the DNA. TRBV21-1 counts as a pseudogene. CDR3 size: 13 residues. Written as DNA, the CDR3 is TGTGCCAGCAGCAAAGAGGACAGCCAGCCCCAGCATTTT. Amino acid sequence: CASSKEDSQPQHF.

This clone was seen a single time. V is TRBV6-2 or TRBV6-3 and J is TRBJ1-5, with D maybe TRBD1 (6 bases). Germline values: CDR1 MNHEY, CDR2 SVGEGT. V lost 2 bases to trimming and J lost 5 bases, with 22 bases between them. This CDR3 comprises 18 residues. The CDR3 DNA sequence: TGTGCCAGCAGTTACCGATTCCGGGACACTAACCCCTATCAGCCCCAGCATTTT. Its protein is CASSYRFRDTNPYQPQHF.

The chain combines TRBV9 with TRBJ1-1; D is unresolved. This CDR3 is built from 15 residues. Trimming left V 3 bases short and J 1 base short, with 13 bases between. Germline CDR1 is SGDLS and CDR2 is YYNGEE. The CDR3 is CASSGGLSENTEAFF. The CDR3 region has the DNA TGTGCCAGCAGCGGAGGCCTCTCCGAGAACACTGAAGCTTTCTTT.

The rearrangement joins TRBV11-2 to TRBJ1-4; possible D gene TRBD1, 5 bases. In germline, CDR1 is SGHAT, CDR2 FQNNGV. The CDR3 spans 16 residues. V shed 0 bases and J shed 4 bases, with 12 bases lying between them. This chain's CDR3 is CASSLDRVPGNEKLFF. CDR3 nucleotides: TGTGCCAGCAGCTTAGACAGGGTCCCCGGTAATGAAAAACTGTTTTTT.

The CDR3 DNA reads as TGTGCCAGCAGTGACCGTCGACAGGTGCACAATGAGCAGTTCTTC. This sequence encodes CASSDRRQVHNEQFF. The genes are TRBV2 and TRBJ2-1, with a tentative D call TRBD1 (6 bases). Germline CDR1 reads SNHLY; CDR2 reads FYNNEI. Trimming removed 3 bases at V and 5 bases at J, with 14 bases between. The CDR3 contains 15 residues.

The V gene is TRBV19, the J gene TRBJ2-7; 10 bases match TRBD1. Germline assignment: CDR1 LNHDA and CDR2 SQIVND (reference sequence). The CDR3 sequence is 16 residues long. V lost 5 bases to trimming and J lost 5 bases; unmatched junction nucleotides: 12. CDR3 amino acids: CASSRLRGQGSNEQYF. The CDR3 coding sequence is TGTGCCAGTAGTCGACTGAGGGGACAGGGGTCTAACGAGCAGTACTTC.

This chain links TRBV5-1 with TRBJ2-6; a weak D match, TRBD1 (6 bases). Germline V gives CDR1 SGHRS, CDR2 YFSETQ. This CDR3 is 18 amino acids long. Deletions cut 0 bases from V and 0 bases from J, with 13 bases between. The CDR3 DNA follows: TGCGCCAGCAGCTTGGTGGCCAGGGGCGTCTCTGGGGCCAACGTCCTGACTTTC. It yields the protein CASSLVARGVSGANVLTF.

The chain combines TRBV3-1 (or the pseudogene TRBV3-2) with TRBJ1-3, with unresolved D. The V gene's germline CDR1 is LGHDT and CDR2 YNNKEL (reference sequence). The V gene lost 0 bases and the J gene lost 0 bases, with 9 bases spanning the gap. This CDR3 spans 16 amino acids. The CDR3 loop reads CASSQERFLSGNTIYF. For the CDR3, the DNA is TGTGCCAGCAGCCAAGAGCGATTCCTCTCTGGAAACACCATATATTTT.

The rearrangement links TRBV6-1 to TRBJ1-4; TRBD1 matches at 7 bases. There are 14 residues in the CDR3. Germline loops: CDR1 MNHNS, CDR2 SASEGT. V was pared by 1 base and J by 6 bases, with 2 bases of the junction left unmatched. The CDR3 loop is CASSEGGTDEKLFF. CDR3 nucleotide sequence: TGTGCCAGCAGTGAAGGTGGGACAGATGAAAAACTGTTTTTT.